This T cell receptor (beta chain) was profiled in a study of molecular identifiers for immune sequencing clone quantification. Study outcomes and limitations: Clones carrying above 20 RNA copies accounted for over 99% of effector molecules, under 1% in naive cells. Amid some 1 million naive cells, spiked Jurkat TCR RNA from one cell was reportedly still detectable.

With 0 bases clipped from V and 8 bases from J, the junction kept 8 bases outside the gene matches. The CDR3 runs to 16 residues. The germline V gene encodes CDR1 GTSNPN and CDR2 SVGIG (reference sequence). TCRdb called the PCR reads again in MiXCR, with one record for every CDR3 protein. The table shows hundreds of thousands of distinct CDR3 sequences, with about 25% occurring only once. Only a few counts were recorded for this clonotype. Its target is unknown. This rearrangement joins TRBV30 to TRBJ2-1; TRBD2 aligns across 12 bases. The origin of this receptor is a human donor in good health. Some libraries in this study had Jurkat cell RNA spiked in. Sequenced material: naive CD8+ T cells from blood, with Jurkat cell RNA spiked in. The subset is: FACS-sorted CD8+CD4-CCR7+CD45RA+ naive T cells. The CDR3 bases are TGTGCCTGGAGTGTCCGACTAGCGGGAGTCGTATATGAGCAGTTCTTC. It specifies CAWSVRLAGVVYEQFF.